These 7 T cell receptor beta chains came from one sample sequenced in a study of OX40 agonist ivuxolimab in advanced cancers. Sequencing was performed with immunoSEQ multiplex PCR; in TCRdb, only in-frame clones are kept and a portion is missing. Here the sample spans about 15,000 clones, more than 80% being singletons. This material consisted of CD4+ or CD8+ T cells sorted from blood, taken in a trial of the OX40 agonist ivuxolimab. These receptors were taken from an adult with an advanced solid tumor such as melanoma, head and neck, liver or kidney cancer.

The chain links TRBV30 to TRBJ2-7, with 9 bases fitting TRBD1. Trimming at V came to 2 bases and at J to 3 bases, leaving 8 bases not matched to a gene. CDR1 and CDR2 from the germline V gene are GTSNPN and SVGIG (reference sequence). The CDR3 has 15 amino acids. In nucleotides, the CDR3 is TGTGCCTGGAGTCTGGGGACAGGGATAAACTACGAGCAGTACTTC. It translates to CAWSLGTGINYEQYF.

The chain recombines TRBV4-3 with TRBJ2-6; D possibly corresponds to TRBD2 (7 bases). The length of the CDR3 is 19 residues. V was clipped by 0 bases and J by 0 bases, with 15 bases between them. CDR1 and CDR2 from the germline V gene are LGHNA and YSLEER. This CDR3 reads CASSQDWGGLSSGANVLTF. CDR3 in DNA: TGCGCCAGCAGCCAAGATTGGGGGGGCTTAAGCTCTGGGGCCAACGTCCTGACTTTC.

J is TRBJ1-1 and V is TRBV7-2, with D hard to call. There are 14 residues in the CDR3. V lost 5 bases and J 7 bases, leaving 17 bases between the germline ends. Per germline, CDR1 SGHTA and CDR2 FQGNSA. The CDR3 DNA reads as TGTGCCAGCAGCGCATCGGACGCCCGGCTTGAAGCTTTCTTT. It is translated as CASSASDARLEAFF.

About this clone: Within the sample, other DNA sequences also encode this same CDR3. The chain is built from TRBV20-1 and TRBJ2-7; D is undetermined. From germline, CDR1 is DFQATT and CDR2 SNEGSKA (reference sequence). Trimming left V 0 bases short and J 3 bases short, with 3 bases between. The length of the CDR3 is 11 residues. The CDR3 DNA follows: TGCAGTGCTAGAGACTACTACGAGCAGTACTTC. It codes for CSARDYYEQYF.

This clone was seen once. CDR3 nucleotides: TGTGCCAGCAGAAAGCTGATAGCTACAAAGACCTATGGCTACACCTTC. Its translation is CASRKLIATKTYGYTF. This chain connects TRBV21-1 to TRBJ1-2. TRBV21-1 is designated a pseudogene. The CDR3 spans 16 residues.

This clone is a singleton in its sample. The rearrangement links TRBV9 to TRBJ2-4; D possibly uses TRBD1 or TRBD2 (5 bases each). V was clipped by 0 bases and J by 9 bases, with 13 bases between them. Germline CDR1 is SGDLS and CDR2 is YYNGEE. The CDR3 length is 14 residues. In DNA form, the CDR3 reads TGTGCCAGCAGCGTAGGGGCAGGGACGGGCATTCAGTACTTC. Translating gives CASSVGAGTGIQYF.

The V gene is TRBV9, the J gene TRBJ2-7; TRBD2 matches 9 bases. The CDR3 has 17 amino acids. The germline V gene has CDR1 SGDLS and CDR2 YYNGEE. J gave up 2 bases and V 0 bases, and 9 bases lay outside the gene matches. DNA of the CDR3: TGTGCCAGCAGCGTAGGAATAGCGGGGGAGATCCCCTACGAGCAGTACTTC. Amino acids: CASSVGIAGEIPYEQYF.